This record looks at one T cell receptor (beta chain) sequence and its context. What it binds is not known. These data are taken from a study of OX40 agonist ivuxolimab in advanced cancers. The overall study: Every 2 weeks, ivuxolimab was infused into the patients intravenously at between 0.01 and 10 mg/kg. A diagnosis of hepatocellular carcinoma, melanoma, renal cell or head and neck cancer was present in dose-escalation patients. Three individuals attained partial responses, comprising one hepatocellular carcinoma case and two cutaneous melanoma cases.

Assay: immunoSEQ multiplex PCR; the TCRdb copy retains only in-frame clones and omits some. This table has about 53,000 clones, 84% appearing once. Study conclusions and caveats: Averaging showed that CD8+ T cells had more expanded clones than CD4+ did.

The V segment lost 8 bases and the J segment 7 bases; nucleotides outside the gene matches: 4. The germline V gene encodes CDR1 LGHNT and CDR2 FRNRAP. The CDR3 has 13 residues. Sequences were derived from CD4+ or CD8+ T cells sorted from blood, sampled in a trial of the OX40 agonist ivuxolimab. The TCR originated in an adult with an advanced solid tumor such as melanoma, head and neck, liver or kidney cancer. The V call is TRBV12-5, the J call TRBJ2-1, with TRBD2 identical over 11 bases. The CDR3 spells CASCPSGRNEQFF. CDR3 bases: TGTGCTAGTTGTCCTAGCGGGAGGAATGAGCAGTTCTTC. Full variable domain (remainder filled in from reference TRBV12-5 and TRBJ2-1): DARVTQTPRHKVTEMGQEVTMRCQPILGHNTVFWYRQTMMQGLELLAYFRNRAPLDDSGMPKDRFSAEMPDATLATLKIQPSEPRDSAVYFCASCPSGRNEQFFGPGTRLTVL.